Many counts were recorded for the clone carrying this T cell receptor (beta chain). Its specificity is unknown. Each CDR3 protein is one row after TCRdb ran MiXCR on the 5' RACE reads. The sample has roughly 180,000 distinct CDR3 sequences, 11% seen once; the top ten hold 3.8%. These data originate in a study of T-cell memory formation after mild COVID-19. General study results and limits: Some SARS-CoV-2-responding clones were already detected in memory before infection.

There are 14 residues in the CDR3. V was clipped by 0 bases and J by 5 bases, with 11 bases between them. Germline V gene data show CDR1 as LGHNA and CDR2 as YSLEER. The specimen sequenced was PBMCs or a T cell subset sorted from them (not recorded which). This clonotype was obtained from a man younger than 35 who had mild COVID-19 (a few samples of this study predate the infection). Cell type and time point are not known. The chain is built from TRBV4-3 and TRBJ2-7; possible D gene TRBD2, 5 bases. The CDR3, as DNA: TGCGCCAGCAGCCAAGATCGACTAAGTAACGAGCAGTACTTC. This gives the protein CASSQDRLSNEQYF.